The clone carrying this T cell receptor (beta chain) turned up a few times. Its antigen is currently unknown. A J-beta primer mix and a sample-barcoded 5' primer were used in a second PCR of roughly 7 to 12 cycles. One entry per CDR3 protein results from TCRdb running MiXCR on the 5' RACE reads. Among about 780,000 distinct CDR3 sequences listed, about 59% were seen once. Isolation per sample recovered at least 7 million PBMCs. The data stem from a study of blood T cells in healthy people across ages. The study's findings and limits: Across the age range, TCR beta diversity per million T cells fell in a roughly linear way. Fewer expanded clones and more diversity marked long-lived versus aged donors. Observed TCR beta diversity showed a strong correlation with the percentage of naive T cells as measured by flow cytometry.

The sequenced sample consisted of blood. This clonotype was obtained from a man aged 30 to 39 in good health.

CDR3 protein: CASSYRQEGMFF. The CDR3 DNA follows: TGTGCCAGCAGCTACCGACAGGAGGGAATGTTCTTC. This chain joins TRBV7-9 and TRBJ2-1; D is possibly TRBD1 or TRBD2 (6 bases each). The V end was cut by 4 bases, the J end by 15 bases, with 16 bases between. Per germline, CDR1 SEHNR and CDR2 FQNEAQ (reference sequence). The CDR3 runs 12 residues.